The present entry profiles one TCR beta chain with its context. Its target is unknown. This specimen belongs to a study of follicular helper T cells after annual influenza vaccination. The study's findings and limits: Most later recoveries of Day 7 ICOS+CD38+ clones were ICOS-CD38- cTfh. Recurrent ICOS+CD38+ cTfh clonotypes included tetramer and AIM influenza-specific ones.

Survey level resolution was used for TCRB sequencing. The assay was immunoSEQ multiplex PCR, and TCRdb's table has in-frame clones only and misses some. The sample includes under 15,000 clones, about four fifths of them seen just once. The CDR3 loop spans 17 amino acids. The V segment lost 4 bases and the J segment 4 bases; nucleotides outside the gene matches: 12. Germline-derived CDR1 and CDR2 are MNHNS and SASEGT. As for time point: 2015-2016 season, pre-vaccination. Between about 40 and 100 mL of blood was drawn per time point. The chain carries TRBV6-1 and TRBJ2-3; 9 bases are a match to TRBD2. The sample consisted of CXCR5- memory CD4+ T cells sorted from blood, taken on the day of influenza vaccination. The clonotype originates from an adult who received the influenza vaccine. The chain's CDR3 is CASSAGTSSSRADTQYF. Here the CDR3 DNA reads TGTGCCAGCAGTGCCGGGACTAGCTCCTCCCGGGCAGATACGCAGTATTTT.